A single sample gave rise to the 26 T cell receptor beta chains below, sequenced in a study of T cell repertoires in cytomegalovirus infection. TCRdb itself ran the reads through MiXCR, one entry per CDR3 protein. The profile shows fewer than 1,000,000 distinct CDR3 sequences, less than 40% of them singletons. For these TCRs, the target antigens are not known. This sample comprised cultured CD8+ T cells from PBMCs, obtained from culture after CMV antigen stimulation. These receptors were collected from a human donor in good health (CMV status not recorded). Some clones in this sample may be carry-over from other donors' samples.

This sequence joins TRBV9 and TRBJ1-2; no reliable D call. V lost 4 bases to trimming and J lost 8 bases, with 12 bases between them. Germline V lookup: CDR1 SGDLS, CDR2 YYNGEE. This CDR3 region has 12 residues. The CDR3 reads CASSPEPEGYTF. The CDR3 DNA reads as TGTGCCAGCAGCCCAGAACCCGAGGGCTACACCTTC.

In this sample, this clonotype turned up once. The CDR3 DNA reads TGTGCCAGCATCGGAGACGGGAACACTGAAGCTTTCTTT. Its protein is CASIGDGNTEAFF. This chain joins TRBV6-8 and TRBJ1-1; D is ambiguous. In germline, CDR1 is MNHGY, CDR2 SAAAGT. Trimming shortened V by 7 bases and J by 1 base, and 10 bases separated the two germline ends. The CDR3 covers 13 residues.

The J gene is TRBJ2-3, the V gene TRBV18; D is perhaps TRBD1 (5 bases). Germline assignment: CDR1 KGHSH and CDR2 LQKENI. This CDR3 spans 16 amino acids. The ends were cut back, 2 bases at V and 7 bases at J, with 19 bases in the middle. The CDR3 DNA sequence: TGTGCCAGCTCACCAGGGGCGACCGCAGGAGTTAATACGCAGTATTTT. Translated: CASSPGATAGVNTQYF. The variable domain in full, with the rest retrieved from reference TRBV18 and TRBJ2-3, is NAGVMQNPRHLVRRRGQEARLRCSPMKGHSHVYWYRQLPEEGLKFMVYLQKENIIDESGMPKERFSAEFPKEGPSILRIQQVVRGDSAAYFCASSPGATAGVNTQYFGPGTRLTVL.

This rearrangement joins TRBV19 to TRBJ1-1; no clear D gene. The CDR3 has 13 residues. The germline V and J ends were trimmed by 2 bases and 5 bases, with 9 bases remaining between them. Germline V gene sequence: CDR1 LNHDA, CDR2 SQIVND (reference sequence). The DNA of the CDR3 is TGTGCCAGTAGTATATTGGAGGAGACTGAAGCTTTCTTT. The encoded protein is CASSILEETEAFF.

This sequence joins TRBV11-1 and TRBJ2-2; D remains unclear. The length of the CDR3 is 16 residues. Deletions cut 6 bases from V and 0 bases from J, with 14 bases between. Germline V lookup: CDR1 SGHAT, CDR2 FQDESV (reference sequence). The CDR3: CASSSDSDANTGELFF. CDR3 bases: TGTGCCAGCAGTTCCGACTCAGACGCGAACACCGGGGAGCTGTTTTTT.

This chain connects TRBV12-3 or TRBV12-4 to TRBJ2-3; 7 bases fit TRBD1. CDR3 size: 15 residues. J lost 2 bases, V lost 5 bases, and 7 bases had no gene match. The CDR3 DNA reads as TGTGCCAGCAGTCCTGTCGGACAGGACACAGATACGCAGTATTTT. This encodes CASSPVGQDTDTQYF.

The V gene is TRBV20-1, the J gene TRBJ1-2, with TRBD1 as a possible D gene (5 bases). Germline V gene data show CDR1 as DFQATT and CDR2 as SNEGSKA (reference sequence). Trimming took off 7 bases at V and 4 bases at J, with 19 bases between the two ends. CDR3 length: 14 residues. The CDR3 region has the DNA TGCAGTGGGCGGGGACCGACTCGTACCTATGGCTACACCTTC. This translates into CSGRGPTRTYGYTF.

This clonotype was observed a handful of times. The chain joins TRBV11-2 to TRBJ2-7; 7 bases match TRBD2. Germline CDR1 SGHAT, CDR2 FQNNGV. Trimming cost V 2 bases and J 3 bases; bases outside gene matches: 4. The CDR3 consists of 14 residues. The CDR3 here is CASSLSPSGYEQYF. The CDR3, as DNA: TGTGCCAGCAGCTTATCACCTAGCGGCTACGAGCAGTACTTC.

The chain carries TRBV27 and TRBJ2-1, with TRBD1 as a possible D gene (6 bases). The germline CDR1 and CDR2 sequences are MNHEY and SMNVEV (reference sequence). Between the trimmed V and J ends, which lost 2 bases and 10 bases, there was a span of 15 bases. This CDR3 comprises 14 residues. As DNA, the CDR3 is TGTGCCAGCAGTTTACCGGACAGTTCCAACGAGCAGTTCTTC. As protein: CASSLPDSSNEQFF.

Concerning this clonotype: At one end the junction does not follow the germline gene, possibly because of a read error. V is TRBV11-1 and J is TRBJ2-5, with 7 bases identical to TRBD1. Germline-derived CDR1 and CDR2 are SGHAT and FQDESV (reference sequence). This CDR3 is built from 15 residues. Here the CDR3 reads CANSSPWDRQETQYF. Written as DNA, the CDR3 is TGTGCCAACAGCTCGCCGTGGGACAGACAAGAGACCCAGTACTTC.

This clonotype has more than one count but fewer than ten. This chain connects TRBV6-5 to TRBJ1-5; D may be TRBD1 (5 bases). Germline V lookup: CDR1 MNHEY, CDR2 SVGAGI. V was pared by 2 bases and J by 4 bases, with 21 bases between. The CDR3 runs to 18 residues. This CDR3 reads CASSYEGSGRGGNQPQHF. The CDR3 DNA sequence: TGTGCCAGCAGTTACGAGGGATCAGGGAGGGGAGGTAATCAGCCCCAGCATTTT.

This clonotype was detected many times. V usage is TRBV11-2 and J usage is TRBJ1-2; TRBD1 matches at 7 bases. Unmatched junction bases numbered 9, after V lost 4 bases and J lost 1 base. CDR1 SGHAT and CDR2 FQNNGV come from the germline V gene. The CDR3 spans 16 residues. As DNA, the CDR3 is TGTGCCAGCAGCTCCCTGTCAGGGGGTCATAACTATGGCTACACCTTC. It yields the protein CASSSLSGGHNYGYTF.

Notes on this clonotype: Since a much larger clone is just one base distant, this may be a read error. The gene calls are TRBV7-9 and TRBJ2-1; D remains ambiguous. Germline lookup yields CDR1 SEHNR and CDR2 FQNEAQ (reference sequence). Trimming pared 5 bases from V and 9 bases from J, leaving 14 bases between. There are 13 residues in the CDR3. The CDR3 DNA reads TGTGCCAGCAGCCCGGAATTTGTCGGTGAGCAGTTCTTC. Translated, it gives CASSPEFVGEQFF.

This clonotype was seen a handful of times. The rearrangement links TRBV12-3 or TRBV12-4 to TRBJ1-2, with D unclear. The CDR3 runs to 16 residues. Trimming took off 8 bases at V and 0 bases at J, with 19 bases between the two ends. The CDR3 protein is CASGLLGETANYGYTF. The CDR3 coding sequence is TGTGCCAGCGGTCTTCTGGGTGAGACCGCTAACTATGGCTACACCTTC.

The chain employs TRBV7-6 and TRBJ2-5; possibly TRBD2 for D (6 bases). The CDR3 loop spans 14 amino acids. Trimming removed 1 base at V and 4 bases at J, with 10 bases between. The germline V gene encodes CDR1 SGHVS and CDR2 FNYEAQ. This chain's CDR3 is CASSLVGLTETQYF. The CDR3 DNA sequence: TGTGCCAGCAGCTTAGTAGGACTAACAGAGACCCAGTACTTC.

This clonotype has just a few counts. The chain employs TRBV5-5 and TRBJ2-7; 11 bases are shared with TRBD1. The V gene end was trimmed by 3 bases and the J gene end by 7 bases; junction bases not matched to a gene: 9. CDR1 and CDR2 (germline): SGHKS, YYEKEE (reference sequence). The CDR3 sequence is 15 residues long. The CDR3 nucleotides are TGTGCCAGCAGCTCGCCGGACAGGGGGCATAGGGAGCAGTACTTC. Translating it yields CASSSPDRGHREQYF.

As concerns this clonotype: A single base separates this from a much larger clone, so it may be a read error. This sequence joins TRBV5-1 and TRBJ1-5, with TRBD1 identical over 9 bases. Germline lookup yields CDR1 SGHRS and CDR2 YFSETQ. The CDR3 covers 19 residues. J was trimmed by 4 bases and V by 0 bases; bases with no gene match: 14. As DNA, the CDR3 is TGCGCCAGCAGCTTGGCCCAGTCCGTAGATGGACAGGGGAATCAGCCCCAGCATTTT. It yields the protein CASSLAQSVDGQGNQPQHF.

The chain recombines TRBV9 with TRBJ2-1; 12 nucleotides agree with TRBD2. There are 15 residues in the CDR3. V shed 4 bases and J 6 bases; nucleotides not matched to a gene: 5. The germline V gene encodes CDR1 SGDLS and CDR2 YYNGEE. The CDR3 here is CASSPTSGRGNEQFF. CDR3 coding DNA: TGTGCCAGCAGCCCGACTAGCGGGAGAGGCAATGAGCAGTTCTTC.

This sequence joins TRBV19 and TRBJ2-1, with D perhaps matching TRBD2 (5 bases). Germline loops: CDR1 LNHDA, CDR2 SQIVND (reference sequence). Trimming removed 1 base from V and 6 bases from J, with 13 bases in between. The CDR3 is made up of 15 amino acids. This CDR3 reads CASSIAGSASNEQFF. The CDR3 nucleotides read TGTGCCAGTAGTATAGCTGGTAGCGCGTCCAATGAGCAGTTCTTC.

The gene calls are TRBV7-9 and TRBJ1-4, with D uncertain. Trimming took 6 bases from V and 8 from J, leaving 16 bases between them. The CDR3 spans 14 residues. Looked up from germline, CDR1 is SEHNR and CDR2 is FQNEAQ (reference sequence). The CDR3 protein is CASRDEAFREKLFF. For the CDR3, the DNA is TGTGCCAGCAGAGACGAGGCATTCCGAGAAAAACTGTTTTTT.

This clonotype was recorded a few times. This chain joins TRBV27 and TRBJ2-3, with a possible D match to TRBD2 (6 bases). The germline V gene encodes CDR1 MNHEY and CDR2 SMNVEV (reference sequence). V shed 10 bases and J shed 3 bases, with 17 bases lying between them. CDR3 length equals 14 residues. DNA for the CDR3: TGTGCCACCCGACAGTGGAGGGAGACAGATACGCAGTATTTT. It is translated as CATRQWRETDTQYF.

This clonotype was counted ten times or more. The rearrangement joins TRBV12-3 or TRBV12-4 to TRBJ2-3; D remains ambiguous. Trimming left V 5 bases short and J 0 bases short, with 18 bases between. The CDR3 extends over 17 amino acids. CDR3 nucleotides: TGTGCCAGCAGTATTCAACCGGTGGAAGCTAGCACAGATACGCAGTATTTT. Its protein product is CASSIQPVEASTDTQYF.

This clonotype has just one count. The chain links TRBV5-1 to TRBJ1-1, with no clear D. The V gene's germline CDR1 is SGHRS and CDR2 YFSETQ. V was clipped by 3 bases and J by 0 bases, with 12 bases between them. This CDR3 is 15 amino acids long. The CDR3 bases are TGCGCCAGCAGCTCCTGGGAGGCCATGAACACTGAAGCTTTCTTT. Protein sequence: CASSSWEAMNTEAFF. Full variable domain (rest looked up from reference TRBV5-1 and TRBJ1-1): KAGVTQTPRYLIKTRGQQVTLSCSPISGHRSVSWYQQTPGQGLQFLFEYFSETQRNKGNFPGRFSGRQFSNSRSEMNVSTLELGDSALYLCASSSWEAMNTEAFFGQGTRLTVV.

This clonotype was counted ten times or more. The genes are TRBV27 and TRBJ1-1, with D uncertain. CDR3 size: 13 residues. V shed 6 bases and J shed 1 base, with 9 bases lying between them. CDR1 is MNHEY, CDR2 SMNVEV, per germline (reference sequence). CDR3 amino acids: CASSFWGNTEAFF. In DNA form, the CDR3 reads TGTGCCAGCAGCTTTTGGGGGAACACTGAAGCTTTCTTT.

This clonotype was seen many times. V gene TRBV7-9 combines with J gene TRBJ2-1, with 7 bases lining up with TRBD1. V shed 5 bases, J shed 0 bases, and the junction held 4 bases outside the gene matches. Germline-derived CDR1 and CDR2 are SEHNR and FQNEAQ (reference sequence). The CDR3 length is 15 residues. The CDR3 protein is CASSPWDSSYNEQFF. The CDR3 DNA sequence: TGTGCCAGCAGCCCGTGGGACAGCTCCTACAATGAGCAGTTCTTC. The variable domain in full, completed from reference TRBV7-9 and TRBJ2-1, reads DTGVSQNPRHKITKRGQNVTFRCDPISEHNRLYWYRQTLGQGPEFLTYFQNEAQLEKSRLLSDRFSAERPKGSFSTLEIQRTEQGDSAMYLCASSPWDSSYNEQFFGPGTRLTVL.

The table lists this clonotype with a few counts. The chain links TRBV7-9 to TRBJ2-1; D is unresolved. V was shortened by 5 bases and J by 1 base, with 15 bases between the two germline ends. Germline V gene lookup returns CDR1 SEHNR and CDR2 FQNEAQ (reference sequence). The CDR3 length is 16 residues. The CDR3 sequence is CASSLPISGSYNEQFF. CDR3 bases: TGTGCCAGCAGCCTCCCGATTTCGGGTTCCTACAATGAGCAGTTCTTC.